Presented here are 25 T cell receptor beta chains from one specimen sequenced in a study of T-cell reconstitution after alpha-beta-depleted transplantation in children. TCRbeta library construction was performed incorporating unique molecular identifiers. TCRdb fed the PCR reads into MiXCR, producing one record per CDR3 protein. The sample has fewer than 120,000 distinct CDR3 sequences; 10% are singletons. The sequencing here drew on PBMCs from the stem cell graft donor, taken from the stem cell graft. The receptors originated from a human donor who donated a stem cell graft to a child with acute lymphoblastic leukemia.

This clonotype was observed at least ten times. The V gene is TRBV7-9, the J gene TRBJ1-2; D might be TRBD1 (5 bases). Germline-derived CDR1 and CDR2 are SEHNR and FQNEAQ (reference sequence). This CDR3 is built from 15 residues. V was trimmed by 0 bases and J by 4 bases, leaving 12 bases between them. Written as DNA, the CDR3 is TGTGCCAGCAGCTTAGCAGGGGCGCTCCTCTATGGCTACACCTTC. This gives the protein CASSLAGALLYGYTF.

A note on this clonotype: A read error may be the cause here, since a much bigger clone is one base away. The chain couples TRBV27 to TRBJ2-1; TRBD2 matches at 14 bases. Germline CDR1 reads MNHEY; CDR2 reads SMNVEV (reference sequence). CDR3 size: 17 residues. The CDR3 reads CASSLLGLAGEGNDQFF. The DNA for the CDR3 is TGTGCCAGCAGTTTACTGGGACTAGCGGGAGAGGGCAATGACCAGTTCTTC.

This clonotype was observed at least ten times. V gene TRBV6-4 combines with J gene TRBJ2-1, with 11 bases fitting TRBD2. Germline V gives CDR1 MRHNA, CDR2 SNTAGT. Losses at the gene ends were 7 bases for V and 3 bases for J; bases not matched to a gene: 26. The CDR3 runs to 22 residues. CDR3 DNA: TGTGCCAGCAAGGCCTATTTGCGGGCTAGCGGGAGGACCCCCCCCGACTACAATGAGCAGTTCTTC. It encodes CASKAYLRASGRTPPDYNEQFF.

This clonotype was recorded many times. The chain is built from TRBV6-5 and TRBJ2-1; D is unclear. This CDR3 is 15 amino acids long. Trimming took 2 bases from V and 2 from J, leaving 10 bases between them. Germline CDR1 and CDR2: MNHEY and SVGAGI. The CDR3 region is CASSYESGTYNEQFF. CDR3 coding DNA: TGTGCCAGCAGTTACGAGTCAGGAACCTACAATGAGCAGTTCTTC.

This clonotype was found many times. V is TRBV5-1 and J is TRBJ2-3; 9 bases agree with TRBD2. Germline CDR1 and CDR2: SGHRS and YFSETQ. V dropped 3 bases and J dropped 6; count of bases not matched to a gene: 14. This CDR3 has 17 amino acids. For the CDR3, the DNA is TGCGCCAGCAGCTCAGGACTAGCGCGAGCTTCAGGGGATACGCAGTATTTT. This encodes CASSSGLARASGDTQYF.

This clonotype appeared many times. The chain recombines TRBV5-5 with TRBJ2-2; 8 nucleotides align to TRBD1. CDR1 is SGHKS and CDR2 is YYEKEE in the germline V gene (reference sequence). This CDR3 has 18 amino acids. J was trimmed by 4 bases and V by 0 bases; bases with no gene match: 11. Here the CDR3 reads CASSLASGTGVSTGELFF. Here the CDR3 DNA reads TGTGCCAGCAGCTTGGCCTCAGGGACAGGCGTGAGCACCGGGGAGCTGTTTTTT. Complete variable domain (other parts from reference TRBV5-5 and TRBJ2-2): DAGVTQSPTHLIKTRGQQVTLRCSPISGHKSVSWYQQVLGQGPQFIFQYYEKEERGRGNFPDRFSARQFPNYSSELNVNALLLGDSALYLCASSLASGTGVSTGELFFGEGSRLTVL.

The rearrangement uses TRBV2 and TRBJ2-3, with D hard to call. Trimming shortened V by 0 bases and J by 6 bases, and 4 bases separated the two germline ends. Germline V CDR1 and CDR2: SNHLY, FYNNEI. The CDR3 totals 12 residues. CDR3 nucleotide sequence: TGTGCCAGCAGTGAAGCGGCCGATACGCAGTATTTT. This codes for CASSEAADTQYF.

CDR3 nucleotides: TGTGCCTGGAGTAGCGGGAGTTTGGTCTACGAGCAGTACTTC. Encoded protein: CAWSSGSLVYEQYF. The gene calls are TRBV30 and TRBJ2-7; 8 bases are shared with TRBD2. Trimming cost V 2 bases and J 3 bases; bases outside gene matches: 6. The CDR3 covers 14 residues. The germline CDR1 and CDR2 sequences are GTSNPN and SVGIG (reference sequence). The full variable domain, in which reference TRBV30 and TRBJ2-7 provide the parts outside the CDR3, is SQTIHQWPATLVQPVGSPLSLECTVEGTSNPNLYWYRQAAGRGLQLLFYSVGIGQISSEVPQNLSASRPQDRQFILSSKKLLLSDSGFYLCAWSSGSLVYEQYFGPGTRLTVT.

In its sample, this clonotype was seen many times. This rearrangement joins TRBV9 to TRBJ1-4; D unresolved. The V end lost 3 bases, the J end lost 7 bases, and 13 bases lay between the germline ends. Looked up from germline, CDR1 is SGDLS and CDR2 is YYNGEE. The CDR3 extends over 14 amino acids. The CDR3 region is CASSAGSAREKLFF. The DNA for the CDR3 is TGTGCCAGCAGCGCTGGGAGCGCTCGTGAAAAACTGTTTTTT.

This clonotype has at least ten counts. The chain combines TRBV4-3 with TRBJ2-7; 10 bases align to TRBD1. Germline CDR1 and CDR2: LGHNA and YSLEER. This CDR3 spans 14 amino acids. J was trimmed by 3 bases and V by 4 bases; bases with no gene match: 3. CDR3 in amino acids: CASSPRTGGYEQYF. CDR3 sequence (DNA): TGCGCCAGCAGCCCCCGGACAGGGGGCTACGAGCAGTACTTC.

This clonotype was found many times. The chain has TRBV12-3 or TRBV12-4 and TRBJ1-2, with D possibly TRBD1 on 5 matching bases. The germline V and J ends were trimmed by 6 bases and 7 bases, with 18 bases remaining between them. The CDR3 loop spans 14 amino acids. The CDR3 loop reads CASSPVGALSGYTF. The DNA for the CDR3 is TGTGCCAGCAGCCCTGTCGGGGCTCTGAGTGGCTACACCTTC.

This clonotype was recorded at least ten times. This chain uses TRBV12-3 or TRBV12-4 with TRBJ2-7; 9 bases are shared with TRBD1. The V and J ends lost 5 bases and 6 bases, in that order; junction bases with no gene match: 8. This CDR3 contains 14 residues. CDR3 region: CASSPPQGAFEQYF. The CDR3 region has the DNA TGTGCCAGCAGTCCACCACAGGGGGCGTTCGAGCAGTACTTC.

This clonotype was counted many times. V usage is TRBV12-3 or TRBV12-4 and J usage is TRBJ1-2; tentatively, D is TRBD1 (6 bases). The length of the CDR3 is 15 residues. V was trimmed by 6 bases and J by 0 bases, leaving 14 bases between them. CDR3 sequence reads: CASSSTGRANYGYTF. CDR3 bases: TGTGCCAGCAGCTCGACAGGCCGAGCTAACTATGGCTACACCTTC.

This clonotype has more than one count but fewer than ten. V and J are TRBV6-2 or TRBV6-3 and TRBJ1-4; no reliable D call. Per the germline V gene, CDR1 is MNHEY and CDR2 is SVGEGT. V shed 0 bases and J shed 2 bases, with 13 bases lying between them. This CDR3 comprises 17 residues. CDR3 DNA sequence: TGTGCCAGCAGTTACTCGCCTTTGGAACGTACTAATGAAAAACTGTTTTTT. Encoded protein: CASSYSPLERTNEKLFF.

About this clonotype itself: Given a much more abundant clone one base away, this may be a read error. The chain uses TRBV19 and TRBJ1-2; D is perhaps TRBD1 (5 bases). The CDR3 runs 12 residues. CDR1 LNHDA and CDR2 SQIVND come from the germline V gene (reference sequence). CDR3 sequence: CASSVRQYGYIF. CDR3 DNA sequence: TGTGCCAGTAGTGTCCGACAGTACGGCTACATCTTC.

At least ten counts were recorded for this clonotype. The CDR3 spells CSVVPRLGLNYGYTF. The CDR3 region has the DNA TGCAGCGTTGTACCGAGGTTAGGGCTCAACTATGGCTACACCTTC. The rearrangement joins TRBV29-1 to TRBJ1-2; D not certain. CDR1 and CDR2 (germline): SQVTM, ANQGSEA. Trimming left V 4 bases short and J 2 bases short, with 17 bases between. CDR3 length: 15 residues.

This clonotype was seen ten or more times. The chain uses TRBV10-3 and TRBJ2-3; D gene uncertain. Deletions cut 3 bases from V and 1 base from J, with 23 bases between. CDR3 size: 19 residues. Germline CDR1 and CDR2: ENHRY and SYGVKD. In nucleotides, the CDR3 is TGTGCCATCAGTGACCCTCGAGATGTGGCGGCCGAGGGCACAGATACGCAGTATTTT. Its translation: CAISDPRDVAAEGTDTQYF.

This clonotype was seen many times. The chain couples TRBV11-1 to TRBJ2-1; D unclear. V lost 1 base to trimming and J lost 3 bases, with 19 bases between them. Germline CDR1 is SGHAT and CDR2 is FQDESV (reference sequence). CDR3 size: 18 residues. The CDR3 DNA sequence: TGTGCCAGCAGCTTAGATTCACCCGGCGGCGCTGGCTACAATGAGCAGTTCTTC. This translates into CASSLDSPGGAGYNEQFF.

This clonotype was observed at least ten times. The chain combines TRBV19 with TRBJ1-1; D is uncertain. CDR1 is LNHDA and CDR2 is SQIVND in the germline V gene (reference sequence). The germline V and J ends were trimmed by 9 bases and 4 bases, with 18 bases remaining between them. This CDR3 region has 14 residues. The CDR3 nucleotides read TGTGCCAGCCGAGACGCGGGTGGAACCACTGAAGCTTTCTTT. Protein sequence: CASRDAGGTTEAFF.

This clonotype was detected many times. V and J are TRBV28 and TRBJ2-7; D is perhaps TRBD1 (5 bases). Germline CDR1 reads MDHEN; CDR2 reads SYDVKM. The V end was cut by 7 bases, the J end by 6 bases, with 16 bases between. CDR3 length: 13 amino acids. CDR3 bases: TGTGCCAGCAATCTGGACAATCTCAGCGAGCAGTACTTC. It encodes CASNLDNLSEQYF.

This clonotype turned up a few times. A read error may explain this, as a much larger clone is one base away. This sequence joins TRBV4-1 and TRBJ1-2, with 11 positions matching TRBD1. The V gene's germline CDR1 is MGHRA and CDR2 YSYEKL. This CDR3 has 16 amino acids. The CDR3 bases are TGCGCCAGCAGCCAAGGGACAGGGGGCGGTTATTATGGCTACGCCTTC. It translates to CASSQGTGGGYYGYAF.

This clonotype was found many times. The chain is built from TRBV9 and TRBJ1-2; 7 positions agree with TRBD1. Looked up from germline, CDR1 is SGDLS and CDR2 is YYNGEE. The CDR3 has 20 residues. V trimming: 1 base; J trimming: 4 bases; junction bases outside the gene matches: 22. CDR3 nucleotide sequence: TGTGCCAGCAGCGTAACAATTGGGCCTCGGGACAGCCCAGAGCTCTATGGCTACACCTTC. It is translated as CASSVTIGPRDSPELYGYTF.

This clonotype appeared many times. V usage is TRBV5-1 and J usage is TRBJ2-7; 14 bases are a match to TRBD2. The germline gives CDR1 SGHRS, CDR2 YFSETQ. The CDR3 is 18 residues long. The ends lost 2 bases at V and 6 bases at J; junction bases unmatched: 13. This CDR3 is CASSFPTLTSGRASEQYF. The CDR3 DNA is TGCGCCAGCAGCTTCCCAACCTTGACTAGCGGGAGGGCCTCCGAGCAGTACTTC.

CDR3 DNA: TGCAGTGCTAGAGGTTCGACGGATCAGCCCCAGCATTTT. This codes for CSARGSTDQPQHF. This chain joins TRBV20-1 and TRBJ1-5; no clear D. V was trimmed by 1 base and J by 5 bases, leaving 9 bases between them. Germline V gene data show CDR1 as DFQATT and CDR2 as SNEGSKA (reference sequence). The CDR3 consists of 13 residues.

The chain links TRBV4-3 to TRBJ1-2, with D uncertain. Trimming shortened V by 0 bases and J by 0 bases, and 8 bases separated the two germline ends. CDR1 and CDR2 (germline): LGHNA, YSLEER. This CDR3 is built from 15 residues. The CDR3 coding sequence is TGCGCCAGCAGCCAAGAGGCAGCAACTAACTATGGCTACACCTTC. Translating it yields CASSQEAATNYGYTF.